Presented here are 8 T cell receptor beta chains from one specimen sequenced in a study of blood T cells in healthy people across ages. Next came a second PCR, run for about 7 to 12 cycles, which used a sample-barcoded 5' primer along with a J-beta primer mix. TCRdb redid the calling of the 5' RACE reads with MiXCR, one entry per CDR3 protein. The sample includes hundreds of thousands of distinct CDR3 sequences, around two fifths of them seen just once. Sequenced input: blood. These receptors were taken from a man older than 75 in good health.

The chain combines TRBV11-2 with TRBJ2-5; D is possibly TRBD1 (5 bases). Germline assignment: CDR1 SGHAT and CDR2 FQNNGV. The length of the CDR3 is 15 residues. Trimming took 3 bases from V and 3 from J, leaving 14 bases between them. The CDR3 spells CASSFQGGMEETQYF. CDR3 DNA: TGTGCCAGCAGCTTCCAGGGTGGGATGGAAGAGACCCAGTACTTC.

This sequence joins TRBV6-2 or TRBV6-3 and TRBJ1-6; D gene unclear. This CDR3 is 14 amino acids long. With 7 bases removed from V and 7 bases from J, the gap between germline ends came to 14 bases. The germline CDR1 and CDR2 sequences are MNHEY and SVGEGT. Written as DNA, the CDR3 is TGTGCCAGCAAACCGCCAGGAATCAATTCACCCCTCCACTTT. Encoded protein: CASKPPGINSPLHF.

This chain uses TRBV25-1 with TRBJ2-1, with 10 bases matching TRBD1. This CDR3 is 13 amino acids long. Germline V CDR1 and CDR2: MGHDK, SYGVNS. The V gene end was trimmed by 8 bases and the J gene end by 7 bases; junction bases not matched to a gene: 5. CDR3 loop: CASQDRGWNEQFF. CDR3 nucleotides: TGTGCCAGCCAGGACAGGGGGTGGAATGAGCAGTTCTTC.

The V gene is TRBV18, the J gene TRBJ2-1, with 8 nucleotides matching TRBD2. After removal of 8 bases from V and 4 bases from J, the junction contained 10 bases not matched to a gene. Germline assignment: CDR1 KGHSH and CDR2 LQKENI. The CDR3 extends over 15 amino acids. CDR3 coding DNA: TGTGCCAGCAGACTGAGCGGGGGCTTTTACAATGAGCAGTTCTTC. As protein: CASRLSGGFYNEQFF.

This clonotype was observed a few times. The V gene is TRBV28, the J gene TRBJ2-1, with 9 bases lining up with TRBD1. Per the germline V gene, CDR1 is MDHEN and CDR2 is SYDVKM. The CDR3 consists of 15 residues. The junction had 8 bases not matched to a gene; V was cut back by 5 bases and J by 6 bases. The CDR3 sequence: CASSPQGAQSNEQFF. The DNA of the CDR3 is TGTGCCAGCAGTCCACAGGGGGCGCAGAGCAATGAGCAGTTCTTC.

The chain carries TRBV20-1 and TRBJ1-5, with 8 bases fitting TRBD1. The J segment lost 3 bases and the V segment lost 5 bases, leaving 9 bases of the junction unmatched. From germline, CDR1 is DFQATT and CDR2 SNEGSKA (reference sequence). CDR3 size: 15 residues. The CDR3 loop reads CSAAQGGRANQPQHF. The DNA for the CDR3 is TGCAGTGCTGCACAGGGGGGCCGCGCCAATCAGCCCCAGCATTTT.

The V gene is TRBV7-2, the J gene TRBJ2-3, with TRBD2 matching 14 bases. V dropped 1 base and J dropped 1; count of bases not matched to a gene: 10. Germline assignment: CDR1 SGHTA and CDR2 FQGNSA. The CDR3 loop spans 20 amino acids. The chain's CDR3 is CASSLVGLAGVYKGTDTQYF. CDR3 nucleotide sequence: TGTGCCAGCAGCTTAGTGGGACTAGCGGGAGTTTACAAAGGCACAGATACGCAGTATTTT.

This clonotype appeared a few times. This chain links TRBV6-2 or TRBV6-3 with TRBJ1-1; 9 bases line up with TRBD1. Trimming at V came to 4 bases and at J to 11 bases, leaving 11 bases not matched to a gene. The V gene's germline CDR1 is MNHEY and CDR2 SVGEGT. The CDR3 has 14 residues. Here the CDR3 reads CASSFIRDRVSAFF. CDR3 nucleotide sequence: TGTGCCAGCAGTTTTATCCGGGACAGGGTTTCGGCTTTCTTT.